Listed below are T cell receptor beta chains from one sample, sequenced in a study of CD8 T cells in ankylosing spondylitis. One entry per CDR3 protein results from TCRdb running MiXCR on the 5' RACE reads. The data hold some 350,000 distinct CDR3 sequences, with roughly 14% observed a single time. The source material was blood, either unsorted or a sorted T cell fraction (not recorded which). These receptors were obtained from a male donor with ankylosing spondylitis or in good health (not recorded which). The CDR3 runs from the conserved cysteine through the conserved F or W. The order of the fields is CDR3 protein, CDR3 DNA, D gene, J gene, clone size, V gene, CDR3 length. The D gene is left open where the match is weak. Size is omitted from some rows. Given values are once, few, many or a class for expanded clones.

CSARVPGTDTQYF TGCAGTGCTAGAGTCCCCGGTACAGATACGCAGTATTTT - TRBJ2-3 - TRBV20-1 13
CASSPRQRNTEAFF TGTGCCAGCAGTCCCCGACAGAGGAACACTGAAGCTTTCTTT - TRBJ1-1 - TRBV12-3/TRBV12-4 14
CASSPRLTDTQYF TGTGCCAGCAGTCCACGCTTGACAGATACGCAGTATTTT - TRBJ2-3 - TRBV25-1 13
CASSLDPSGRTDTQYF TGCGCCAGCAGCTTGGATCCTAGCGGGAGGACAGATACGCAGTATTTT TRBD2 TRBJ2-3 - TRBV5-1 16
CSARTGATLYNEQFF TGCAGTGCTCGTACAGGGGCGACATTATACAATGAGCAGTTCTTC TRBD1 TRBJ2-1 few TRBV20-1 15
CASRPTTGVGGYTF TGTGCCAGCAGACCCACCACAGGGGTGGGCGGCTACACCTTC TRBD1 TRBJ1-2 many TRBV2 14
CASSQAGDTGEKLFF TGTGCCAGCAGCCAAGCAGGGGATACAGGCGAAAAACTGTTTTTT - TRBJ1-4 - TRBV3-1 15
CASSRQGQNGLFF TGTGCCAGCTCCCGGCAGGGCCAGAACGGGCTGTTTTTT - TRBJ2-2 few TRBV27 13
CASSSNSYEQYF TGTGCCAGCAGCTCCAACTCCTACGAGCAGTACTTC - TRBJ2-7 few TRBV5-5 12
CASSRSGRARGTGELFF TGTGCCAGCAGTCGAAGCGGGCGGGCCCGGGGCACCGGGGAGCTGTTTTTT - TRBJ2-2 - TRBV6-1 17
CASSSYPVGEQYF TGCGCCAGCAGCTCCTACCCTGTGGGCGAGCAGTACTTC - TRBJ2-7 - TRBV5-1 13
CASSLVGTGGYTF TGTGCCAGCAGCTTGGTAGGGACGGGAGGCTACACCTTC - TRBJ1-2 - TRBV5-6 13
CASSLTGRHYGYTF TGTGCCAGCAGTTTGACAGGGCGGCACTATGGCTACACCTTC TRBD1 TRBJ1-2 few TRBV12-3/TRBV12-4 14
CASSSGLFREAFF TGTGCCAGCAGTTCAGGACTCTTCAGGGAAGCTTTCTTT - TRBJ1-1 - TRBV7-9 13
CASSLRGHQPQHF TGTGCCAGCAGTTTAAGGGGGCATCAGCCCCAGCATTTT TRBD1 TRBJ1-5 few TRBV27 13
CASRDGVSSAPGANVLTF TGCGCCAGCAGAGACGGAGTCTCATCGGCTCCTGGGGCCAACGTCCTGACTTTC - TRBJ2-6 few TRBV5-1 18
CASSQSGVDTQYF TGCGCCAGCAGCCAAAGCGGGGTAGATACGCAGTATTTT TRBD2 TRBJ2-3 few TRBV5-1 13
CASSIQVAREDTQYF TGTGCCAGCTCAATACAGGTGGCGCGAGAAGATACGCAGTATTTT - TRBJ2-3 - TRBV18 15
CASSPPGGPLTYGYTF TGTGCCAGCAGCCCCCCCGGGGGGCCCCTTACCTATGGCTACACCTTC - TRBJ1-2 - TRBV28 16
CASSRTGGRYEQYF TGTGCCAGCAGTCGGACAGGGGGCAGGTACGAGCAGTACTTC TRBD1 TRBJ2-7 few TRBV27 14
CSGKNTGELFF TGCAGCGGAAAGAACACCGGGGAGCTGTTTTTT - TRBJ2-2 few TRBV29-1 11
CASSSGSGGNSNEQFF TGCGCCAGCAGCTCGGGTTCGGGGGGGAACAGCAATGAGCAGTTCTTC TRBD2 TRBJ2-1 few TRBV5-1 16
CASSQAYRGAEAFF TGCGCCAGCAGCCAAGCGTACAGGGGCGCTGAAGCTTTCTTT TRBD1 TRBJ1-1 few TRBV4-1 14
CASSFAGGQETQYF TGCGCCAGCAGCTTTGCGGGGGGCCAAGAGACCCAGTACTTC TRBD2 TRBJ2-5 few TRBV5-1 14
CSAARDNTDTQYF TGCAGCGCGGCCCGGGACAACACAGATACGCAGTATTTT - TRBJ2-3 few TRBV29-1 13
CASSLSGGRVTEAFF TGTGCCAGCAGTCTCTCAGGGGGCAGGGTAACTGAAGCTTTCTTT TRBD1 TRBJ1-1 few TRBV12-3/TRBV12-4 15
CASSPTTGTKNIQYF TGTGCCAGCAGTCCTACCACAGGGACCAAAAACATTCAGTACTTC - TRBJ2-4 few TRBV12-3/TRBV12-4 15
CASSLEGDSWYEQYF TGCGCCAGCAGCTTGGAGGGTGACTCGTGGTACGAGCAGTACTTC - TRBJ2-7 - TRBV5-1 15
CASSPTRSAGELFF TGCGCCAGCAGCCCGACCCGGTCGGCCGGGGAGCTGTTTTTT - TRBJ2-2 few TRBV5-1 14
CASSGLAGLSYNEQFF TGTGCCAGCAGTGGACTAGCGGGTCTCTCCTACAATGAGCAGTTCTTC TRBD2 TRBJ2-1 - TRBV12-3/TRBV12-4 16
CASSLLAGDSRNEQFF TGTGCCAGCAGCTTGCTAGCGGGAGATTCGCGCAATGAGCAGTTCTTC TRBD2 TRBJ2-1 few TRBV11-2 16
CSASMGRDQPQHF TGCAGTGCTAGTATGGGGAGGGATCAGCCCCAGCATTTT - TRBJ1-5 few TRBV20-1 13
CASSLGPSGDEETQYF TGTGCCAGCAGCTTAGGTCCGAGCGGAGATGAGGAGACCCAGTACTTC - TRBJ2-5 - TRBV11-2 16
CASSRSTGSYEQYF TGCGCCAGCAGTCGGAGTACAGGGTCCTACGAGCAGTACTTC - TRBJ2-7 few TRBV5-1 14
CASSHPSGTGDEQYF TGTGCCAGCAGCCATCCCTCCGGGACAGGGGACGAGCAGTACTTC TRBD1 TRBJ2-7 - TRBV3-1 15
CASSSPNADTQYF TGTGCCAGCAGCTCGCCCAACGCAGATACGCAGTATTTT - TRBJ2-3 few TRBV7-2 13
CASSGNGRIGSGANVLTF TGTGCCAGCAGTGGAAACGGGAGAATTGGTTCTGGGGCCAACGTCCTGACTTTC - TRBJ2-6 - TRBV6-1 18
CASSWDNPNTGELFF TGTGCCAGCAGCTGGGACAACCCGAACACCGGGGAGCTGTTTTTT - TRBJ2-2 - TRBV5-5 15
CSHFSWTGNTEAFF TGCAGCCATTTTTCGTGGACAGGGAACACTGAAGCTTTCTTT TRBD1 TRBJ1-1 few TRBV29-1 14
CASSLGEGIGYGYTF TGCGCCAGCAGCTTGGGGGAAGGTATCGGCTATGGCTACACCTTC - TRBJ1-2 few TRBV5-1 15
CASSLDEPTNTGELFF TGCGCCAGCAGCTTGGACGAGCCGACGAACACCGGGGAGCTGTTTTTT - TRBJ2-2 few TRBV5-1 16